This T cell receptor beta chain was profiled in a study of PD-1 blockade in classical Hodgkin lymphoma. This CDR3 comprises 11 residues. The ends were cut back, 6 bases at V and 4 bases at J, with 7 bases in the middle. In germline, CDR1 is SEHNR, CDR2 FQNEAQ (reference sequence). Sequenced by immunoSEQ multiplex PCR; TCRdb stores in-frame clones only, minus some. The data contain about 46,000 clones, about three quarters of them seen just once; the ten biggest clones take up roughly 20%. No patient escaped relapse after autologous stem cell transplantation, and brentuximab vedotin exposure varied. Here the sequenced sample was peripheral blood mononuclear cells (PBMCs), taken before the second cycle of nivolumab. The sequence was obtained from a human donor with classical Hodgkin lymphoma. J is TRBJ2-7 and V is TRBV7-9; the D is unclear. The CDR3 loop is CASRVGYEQYF. DNA of the CDR3: TGTGCCAGCAGGGTGGGGTACGAGCAGTACTTC.